This is a list of T cell receptor beta chains from one sample in a study of radiotherapy plus CTLA-4 blockade in lung cancer. TCRdb keeps only in-frame clones here, not all; method: immunoSEQ multiplex PCR. The sample lists 65,000 to 90,000 clones, around nine tenths occurring once. The sequencing used peripheral blood, collected from a patient treated with radiotherapy plus ipilimumab. Receptors were obtained from a human donor with non-small cell lung cancer who had stable disease on radiotherapy plus ipilimumab. Each CDR3 is given with its conserved first and last residue. A D gene is named only where the DNA matches it firmly. Some rows mark clone size as missing; the rest say once, few, many or name a class of expanded clone.

J: TRBJ1-5
D: NA
V: TRBV5-4
size: NA
CDR3: CASSFTRGADYRNQPQHF
DNA: TGTGCCAGCAGCTTTACCAGGGGTGCGGATTACCGTAATCAGCCCCAGCATTTT

J: TRBJ2-5
D: NA
V: TRBV6-6
size: NA
CDR3: CASSLRAGGQETQYF
DNA: TGTGCCAGCAGCCTCCGGGCCGGGGGCCAAGAGACCCAGTACTTC

J: TRBJ1-1
D: TRBD1
V: TRBV27
size: once
CDR3: CASSLRGQNTEAFF
DNA: TGTGCCAGCAGTTTAAGGGGGCAGAACACTGAAGCTTTCTTT

J: TRBJ1-2
D: NA
V: TRBV28
size: once
CDR3: CASEGGRNYGYTF
DNA: TGTGCCAGCGAGGGAGGCAGAAACTATGGCTACACCTTC

J: TRBJ2-4
D: NA
V: TRBV19
size: NA
CDR3: CASSIPGALDIQYF
DNA: TGTGCCAGTAGTATCCCAGGGGCGCTTGACATTCAGTACTTC

J: TRBJ1-2
D: TRBD1
V: TRBV28
size: NA
CDR3: CASSLTLTGTEFNYGYTF
DNA: TGTGCCAGCAGTTTAACCCTAACCGGGACAGAGTTTAACTATGGCTACACCTTC

J: TRBJ2-5
D: TRBD2
V: TRBV15
size: NA
CDR3: CATSRDMTSGRAETQYF
DNA: TGTGCCACCAGCAGAGACATGACTAGCGGGAGAGCTGAGACCCAGTACTTC

J: TRBJ2-3
D: NA
V: TRBV29-1
size: NA
CDR3: CSVVTSTDTQYF
DNA: TGCAGCGTTGTGACTAGCACAGATACGCAGTATTTT

J: TRBJ2-3
D: NA
V: TRBV19
size: once
CDR3: CASSFSLTVDTQYF
DNA: TGTGCCAGTAGTTTCTCCCTCACAGTCGATACGCAGTATTTT

J: TRBJ1-1
D: NA
V: TRBV27
size: NA
CDR3: CASSASSTGRTEAFF
DNA: TGTGCCAGCAGCGCATCCTCAACAGGCAGGACTGAAGCTTTCTTT

J: TRBJ2-1
D: TRBD2
V: TRBV19
size: NA
CDR3: CASSIDSRARTSGLYNEQFF
DNA: TGTGCCAGTAGTATAGATAGTAGGGCTCGGACTAGCGGTTTGTACAATGAGCAGTTCTTC

J: TRBJ1-5
D: TRBD1
V: TRBV19
size: NA
CDR3: CASSRHQGVLSNQPQHF
DNA: TGTGCCAGTAGTCGCCACCAGGGGGTATTAAGCAATCAGCCCCAGCATTTT

J: TRBJ1-6
D: TRBD1
V: TRBV9
size: NA
CDR3: CASSVGTDRVSPLHF
DNA: TGTGCCAGCAGCGTAGGGACGGACAGGGTTTCACCCCTCCACTTT

J: TRBJ1-5
D: TRBD1
V: TRBV28
size: NA
CDR3: CASRGGGDQPQHF
DNA: TGTGCCAGTCGGGGAGGGGGCGATCAGCCCCAGCATTTT